This T cell receptor beta chain was captured by sequencing in a study of T cell clones after liver transplantation (dated by TCRdb to about 2019). Study-level background: The samples were obtained from ITN030ST, a randomized trial that attempted immunosuppression withdrawal within 2 years after liver transplantation. Donor-reactive T cell clones were identified by TCRbeta sequencing after a pre-transplant mixed lymphocyte reaction and then tracked in post-transplant blood. Third party-reactive TCRbeta sequences were also identified from pre-transplant MLRs to serve as an antigen-independent comparator for donor-reactive sequences. Three of the eight recipients were HCV-positive; the others were transplanted for non-autoimmune, non-viral indications. No induction therapy was given to the subjects, and standard immunosuppression was administered until randomization at 12-24 months post-transplant. To count as tolerant, a recipient had to stay completely off immunosuppression for at least one year without liver enzymes climbing beyond twice the upper limit of normal. Blood samples were collected pre-transplant, then pre-randomization ahead of withdrawal, and finally post-randomization once withdrawal had either been completed or failed. The studied cohort comprised 8 liver transplant recipients, 3 classified as tolerant and 5 as non-tolerant. Study-wide conclusions, independent of this receptor: Low numbers of available donor cells limited the measurable donor-reactive repertoire in a couple of subjects. Donor-reactive sequences declined more than third party-reactive ones, suggesting partial antigen-specific deletion unrelated to withdrawal success. The conclusions were considered preliminary, being limited by small, heterogeneous patient numbers and non-standardized post-transplant time points. Without allograft tissue specimens, donor-reactive T cells may have migrated into the graft rather than being deleted. When repertoire turnover was taken into account, detection of donor-reactive sequences was significantly reduced in 7 of 8 subjects for CD4 and in 8 of 8 subjects for CD8. In 5 of 8 subjects, circulating donor-reactive CD4 TCRbeta sequences decreased significantly after transplant, regardless of tolerance or HCV status.

Regarding this clone: Its antigen remains undetermined. No base-level quality is on record; no much larger clone is a single base apart.

Inclusive of the bounding cysteine and phenylalanine, the CDR3 is 13 residues long. The CDR3 DNA has 39 bases and is translated from base 1. The junction shows trimming of 4 bases on V and 2 bases on J, plus 6 bases between the germline ends. CDR1 and CDR2, looked up from the germline V gene, are SGHDT and YYEEEE. High-throughput TCRbeta CDR3 sequencing of frozen genomic DNA was performed by immunoSEQ, with PCR amplification, mapping, bias correction and internal controls included. On the authors' methods: Only productive rearrangements were retained, and each unique TCRbeta sequence was defined by its CDR3 nucleotide sequence together with its V and J gene. A sequence counted as donor-reactive only if the sequence showed at least 5-fold expansion in CFSE-low cells compared with unstimulated pre-transplant cells and had a frequency of at least 0.01%. Minimum frequency thresholds were set for each subject on the basis of the unstimulated sample with the lowest template count, so that a detection power of at least 90% was ensured. Jensen-Shannon divergence between the top 1000 TCRbeta sequences after and before transplant was used to measure repertoire turnover. Changes in detection of donor-reactive sequences were tested with two-sided Fisher's exact tests. TCRdb carries this immuneACCESS record with in-frame sequences only. Its versions omit some clonotypes, under half of them owing to an unresolved V gene in the studies checked, with the rest unexplained. That table gives V, J and clone size, and the DNA gave D and trimming. The sample includes around 19,000 clones, with roughly 88% observed a single time. The ten largest clones capture 10% to 15% of the sample.

The intended sense of this specimen's time point label: pre-transplant. Thawed unstimulated PBMCs were stained for CD3, CD4 and CD8 and FACS-sorted into CD3+CD4+ and CD3+CD8+ populations. Randomization to immunosuppression withdrawal applied to every one of the 8 studied subjects. The Qiagen DNeasy Blood and Tissue Kit was used for genomic DNA isolation. Rearrangement joined TRBV5-6 to TRBJ2-2; a confident D gene designation cannot be given. The receptor comes from a human donor who received a liver transplant. The sequencing used CD8+ T cells from blood, collected before liver transplant. The CDR3 in this case is CASSHQNTGELFF. The bases are TGTGCCAGCAGCCATCAAAACACCGGGGAGCTGTTTTTT.